The sequence of this T cell receptor (beta chain) was determined in a study of blood T cell repertoires in COVID-19. Study information: From T cells, B-cell-depleted T cells, or PBMCs came the material, which was cDNA or gDNA.

Patients at the Seattle site were enrolled during active infection and followed longitudinally. Profiling relied on immunoSEQ multiplex PCR, and the TCRdb table lists in-frame clones only, not all of them. The sample holds about 18,000 clones, roughly 82% seen once. The sequence derives from a man between 65 and 85 years old with COVID-19, enrolled during active disease. The sample was peripheral blood.

Here the CDR3 DNA reads TGTGCCAGCAGACCGAGACAGGGGGCAGATTCACCCCTCCACTTT. This gives the protein CASRPRQGADSPLHF. V usage is TRBV11-2 and J usage is TRBJ1-6; 10 nucleotides line up with TRBD1. The germline CDR1 and CDR2 sequences are SGHAT and FQNNGV. V shed 6 bases, J shed 8 bases, and the junction held 7 bases outside the gene matches. The CDR3 has 15 residues.